This entry lists 24 T cell receptor beta chains sequenced from one sample in a study of blood T cell repertoires in COVID-19. Only in-frame clones appear in the TCRdb table, and some are missing; sequencing was by immunoSEQ multiplex PCR. The repertoire has around 100,000 clones, 84% of them found once; the top ten carry 4.5%. Source material: peripheral blood. These receptor sequences come from a human donor in a cohort sampled during active COVID-19.

As to this clone: Compared with germline, one end of the junction differs, possibly owing to a read error. This CDR3 is CVSQGMNTEAFF. The CDR3 DNA reads TGTGTCAGCCAGGGGATGAACACTGAAGCTTTCTTT. The genes are TRBV7-6 and TRBJ1-1; TRBD1 might be the D (6 bases). The CDR3 extends over 12 amino acids. Germline V gene lookup returns CDR1 SGHVS and CDR2 FNYEAQ.

The rearrangement uses TRBV3-1 (or the pseudogene TRBV3-2) and TRBJ1-4, with TRBD1 matching over 9 bases. The germline V gene encodes CDR1 LGHDT and CDR2 YNNKEL (reference sequence). J was trimmed by 8 bases and V by 3 bases; bases with no gene match: 7. This CDR3 contains 15 residues. CDR3 sequence: CASSHRTGAYEKLFF. Here the CDR3 DNA reads TGTGCCAGCAGCCATCGGACAGGGGCCTACGAAAAACTGTTTTTT.

This clone appeared once. The gene calls are TRBV2 and TRBJ1-5; D is unclear. V was cut by 5 bases and J by 4 bases, with 12 bases left in between. Germline CDR1 reads SNHLY; CDR2 reads FYNNEI. The length of the CDR3 is 14 residues. CDR3 residues: CASSTGNPNQPQHF. CDR3 bases: TGTGCCAGCAGTACCGGGAACCCTAATCAGCCCCAGCATTTT.

J is TRBJ2-1 and V is TRBV9; tentatively, D is TRBD2 (5 bases). The germline CDR1 and CDR2 sequences are SGDLS and YYNGEE. V gave up 4 bases and J gave up 6 bases, with 14 bases separating them. The CDR3 consists of 14 residues. The CDR3 DNA follows: TGTGCCAGCAGCCAATGGGAGACGCGCAATGAGCAGTTCTTC. Its protein is CASSQWETRNEQFF.

The chain has TRBV5-5 and TRBJ2-5; 10 positions match TRBD1. Germline CDR1 SGHKS, CDR2 YYEKEE (reference sequence). The CDR3 contains 16 residues. After removal of 4 bases from V and 1 base from J, the junction contained 7 bases not matched to a gene. CDR3: CASSVGTGVTQETQYF. CDR3 nucleotide sequence: TGTGCCAGCAGCGTCGGGACAGGGGTTACCCAAGAGACCCAGTACTTC.

The J gene is TRBJ2-7, the V gene TRBV27; 10 positions match TRBD2. The CDR3 consists of 19 residues. V was clipped by 2 bases and J by 2 bases; unmatched bases: 15. The germline gives CDR1 MNHEY, CDR2 SMNVEV (reference sequence). The CDR3 nucleotides read TGTGCCAGCAGTTTAAAAGTGACAGGCGGGACTAGCGTCACCTACGAGCAGTACTTC. Protein sequence: CASSLKVTGGTSVTYEQYF.

The rearrangement links TRBV21-1 to TRBJ2-1; the table assigns TRBD2, which was not confirmed against the DNA. TRBV21-1 is listed as a pseudogene. CDR3 length: 15 amino acids. CDR3 loop: CASSPKIGRGNEQFF. CDR3 in DNA: TGTGCCAGCAGCCCCAAGATAGGCAGAGGCAATGAGCAGTTCTTC.

The V gene is TRBV4-2, the J gene TRBJ1-3; D remains ambiguous. CDR1 is LGHNA and CDR2 is YNFKEQ in the germline V gene. Between the trimmed V and J ends, which lost 2 bases and 2 bases, there was a span of 16 bases. This CDR3 contains 17 residues. The CDR3 bases are TGTGCCAGCAGCCAATACTTCTCGCCCAAGACTGGAAACACCATATATTTT. It specifies CASSQYFSPKTGNTIYF.

The CDR3 region has the DNA TGCGCCAGCAGCCTCCTGGGGAGCGGGGGTTACACCGGGGAGCTGTTTTTT. Translated: CASSLLGSGGYTGELFF. The chain carries TRBV4-1 and TRBJ2-2, with TRBD2 identical over 8 bases. The germline gives CDR1 MGHRA, CDR2 YSYEKL. The length of the CDR3 is 17 residues. Germline trimming cut 4 bases from V and 3 bases from J; bases unmatched to any gene: 10.

Only a few counts were recorded for this clone. The chain carries TRBV18 and TRBJ2-7; TRBD1 is a possible D gene (6 bases). Trimming stripped 2 bases from V and 1 base from J, with 12 bases between. The CDR3 loop spans 15 amino acids. Germline assignment: CDR1 KGHSH and CDR2 LQKENI. The CDR3 nucleotides are TGTGCCAGCTCACCATCGTCAGGGGCTTCCTACGAGCAGTACTTC. This codes for CASSPSSGASYEQYF.

The J gene is TRBJ2-1, the V gene TRBV9, with 16 bases identical to TRBD2. The CDR3 has 20 amino acids. The J segment lost 8 bases and the V segment lost 0 bases, leaving 14 bases of the junction unmatched. Germline CDR1 and CDR2: SGDLS and YYNGEE. CDR3 DNA sequence: TGTGCCAGCAGCGTAGCGGGGACTAGCGGGGGGGCTACTTCGAATCATGAGCAGTTCTTC. Encoded protein: CASSVAGTSGGATSNHEQFF.

The rearrangement uses TRBV6-5 and TRBJ2-5; 13 bases fit TRBD2. V gave up 7 bases and J gave up 6 bases; unmatched junction bases: 8. Germline V gives CDR1 MNHEY, CDR2 SVGAGI. The CDR3 loop spans 15 amino acids. In nucleotides, the CDR3 is TGTGCCAGCACCTGGACTAGCGGGGGTCCGAAGACCCAGTACTTC. Protein: CASTWTSGGPKTQYF.

This clone was seen just once. The rearrangement uses TRBV20-1 and TRBJ2-5, with a possible D match to TRBD2 (5 bases). The CDR3 consists of 10 residues. CDR1 and CDR2 (germline): DFQATT, SNEGSKA (reference sequence). V gave up 6 bases and J gave up 5 bases, with 7 bases separating them. The CDR3 loop is CSASGETQYF. CDR3 coding DNA: TGCAGTGCCTCGGGGGAGACCCAGTACTTC.

The chain is built from TRBV28 and TRBJ1-1, with D perhaps matching TRBD1 (5 bases). CDR1 is MDHEN, CDR2 SYDVKM, per germline. Trimming pared 2 bases from V and 4 bases from J, leaving 11 bases between. The CDR3 length is 14 residues. For the CDR3, the DNA is TGTGCCAGCAGTTTAGGTGCGGGGCCCACTGAAGCTTTCTTT. Its translation: CASSLGAGPTEAFF.

The CDR3 region has the DNA TGTGCCAGCAGCGCCGCCCGCAGTAATGAGCAGTTCTTC. This sequence encodes CASSAARSNEQFF. The chain employs TRBV7-2 and TRBJ2-1; D gene ambiguous. Per germline, CDR1 SGHTA and CDR2 FQGNSA. CDR3 length: 13 residues. V lost 5 bases and J lost 7, with 12 bases in between.

The chain couples TRBV4-2 to TRBJ1-5, with 8 bases aligning to TRBD1. With V trimmed by 5 bases and J by 4 bases, 16 bases remained unmatched. Germline V lookup: CDR1 LGHNA, CDR2 YNFKEQ. This CDR3 comprises 18 residues. CDR3 protein: CASSGDLPGTGGNQPQHF. The CDR3 DNA is TGTGCCAGCAGCGGCGACCTCCCCGGGACAGGCGGAAATCAGCCCCAGCATTTT.

This clone was found once. The rearrangement uses TRBV6-5 and TRBJ2-7, with 9 bases lining up with TRBD2. Per germline, CDR1 MNHEY and CDR2 SVGAGI. This CDR3 has 14 residues. With 6 bases clipped from V and 4 bases from J, the junction kept 7 bases outside the gene matches. The CDR3 loop reads CASSTGTSFYEQYF. CDR3 sequence (DNA): TGTGCCAGCAGCACCGGGACTAGCTTTTACGAGCAGTACTTC.

V is TRBV5-1 and J is TRBJ2-5; TRBD1 is a possible D gene (6 bases). CDR3 length equals 15 residues. The ends were cut back, 4 bases at V and 2 bases at J, with 15 bases in the middle. CDR1 is SGHRS and CDR2 is YFSETQ in the germline V gene. The CDR3 nucleotides are TGCGCCAGCAGCCCACTCAACAGGGAACAAGAGACCCAGTACTTC. Translation gives CASSPLNREQETQYF.

The gene calls are TRBV4-3 and TRBJ1-4, with TRBD1 as a possible D gene (6 bases). CDR1 is LGHNA and CDR2 is YSLEER in the germline V gene. The CDR3 spans 16 residues. Trimming took 0 bases from V and 11 from J, leaving 19 bases between them. CDR3 amino acids: CASSQDRRQVQEKLFF. CDR3 nucleotide sequence: TGCGCCAGCAGCCAAGATCGAAGACAGGTCCAGGAGAAACTGTTTTTT.

The gene calls are TRBV12-3 or TRBV12-4 and TRBJ1-5; no reliable D call. The CDR3 consists of 12 residues. V lost 9 bases and J 6 bases, leaving 12 bases between the germline ends. The CDR3 loop is CASRGLGQPQHF. CDR3 DNA: TGTGCCAGTCGGGGATTGGGTCAGCCCCAGCATTTT.

In nucleotides, the CDR3 is TGTGCCAGCAGGCGTTGGGGCGCAGCCAGAGAGCAGTACTTC. Its protein is CASRRWGAAREQYF. The chain combines TRBV5-6 with TRBJ2-7, with D possibly TRBD1 on 5 matching bases. CDR1 and CDR2 (germline): SGHDT, YYEEEE. The ends were cut back, 5 bases at V and 7 bases at J, with 19 bases in the middle. The CDR3 extends over 14 amino acids.

V is TRBV27 and J is TRBJ2-7; 7 bases match TRBD1. The length of the CDR3 is 15 residues. The germline CDR1 and CDR2 sequences are MNHEY and SMNVEV (reference sequence). V lost 2 bases, J lost 7 bases, and 11 bases stayed unmatched. Written as DNA, the CDR3 is TGTGCCAGCAGTTTACCCGGACAGGTAATAGAGGAGCAGTACTTC. Amino acid sequence: CASSLPGQVIEEQYF.

The chain combines TRBV4-3 with TRBJ2-1, with D possibly matching TRBD2 (6 bases). The V and J ends lost 1 base and 2 bases respectively, with 12 bases between them. CDR3 length: 16 amino acids. Per germline, CDR1 LGHNA and CDR2 YSLEER. CDR3 residues: CASSQVSSGAYNEQFF. The CDR3 DNA reads as TGCGCCAGCAGCCAAGTTTCGTCGGGGGCCTACAATGAGCAGTTCTTC.

This clone was detected once. The chain is built from TRBV7-9 and TRBJ2-1; 8 nucleotides agree with TRBD1. V lost 5 bases, J lost 7 bases, and 13 bases stayed unmatched. The germline V gene encodes CDR1 SEHNR and CDR2 FQNEAQ (reference sequence). The CDR3 length is 16 residues. For the CDR3, the DNA is TGTGCCAGCAGCATCAAACAGGGGGTGTTAGGGAATGAGCAGTTCTTC. The encoded protein is CASSIKQGVLGNEQFF.